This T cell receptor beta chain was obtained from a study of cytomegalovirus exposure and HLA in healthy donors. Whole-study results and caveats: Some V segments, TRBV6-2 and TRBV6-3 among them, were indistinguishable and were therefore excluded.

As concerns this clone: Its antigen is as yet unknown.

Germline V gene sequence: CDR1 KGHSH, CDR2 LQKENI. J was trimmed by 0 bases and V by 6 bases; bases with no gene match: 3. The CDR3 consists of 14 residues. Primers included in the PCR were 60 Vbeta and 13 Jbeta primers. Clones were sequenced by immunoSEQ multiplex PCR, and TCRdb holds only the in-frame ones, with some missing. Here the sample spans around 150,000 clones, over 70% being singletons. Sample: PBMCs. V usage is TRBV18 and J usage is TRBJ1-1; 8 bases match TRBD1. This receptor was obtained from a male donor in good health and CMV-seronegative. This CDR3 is CASSLDRVNTEAFF. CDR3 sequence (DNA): TGTGCCAGCTCGTTGGACAGGGTGAACACTGAAGCTTTCTTT. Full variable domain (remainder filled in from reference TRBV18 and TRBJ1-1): NAGVMQNPRHLVRRRGQEARLRCSPMKGHSHVYWYRQLPEEGLKFMVYLQKENIIDESGMPKERFSAEFPKEGPSILRIQQVVRGDSAAYFCASSLDRVNTEAFFGQGTRLTVV.